A selection of T cell receptor beta chains follows, all from one sample in a study of blood T cell repertoires in COVID-19. Data came from immunoSEQ multiplex PCR; TCRdb stores just in-frame clones and leaves some out. This repertoire shows tens of thousands of clones, approximately 90% found once; its top ten account for more than 4.5%. Sequencing was done on a sample of peripheral blood. Receptor source: a man aged 55 to 70 with acute or convalescent COVID-19. CDR3s include the opening cysteine and the closing phenylalanine or tryptophan. The D gene is left open where the match is weak. Size is stated for part of the rows, as once, few or many counts, or as a class when the clone is expanded.

J: TRBJ1-4
V: TRBV27
D: -
size: -
CDR3: CASSYRFATNEKLFF
DNA: TGTGCCAGCAGTTACAGGTTTGCAACTAATGAAAAACTGTTTTTT

J: TRBJ2-1
V: TRBV7-8
D: TRBD1
size: -
CDR3: CASSTGTGANEQFF
DNA: TGTGCCAGCAGTACCGGGACAGGGGCCAATGAGCAGTTCTTC

J: TRBJ1-6
V: TRBV7-2
D: -
size: few
CDR3: CASSPEQSSNSPLHF
DNA: TGTGCCAGCAGCCCCGAACAGAGCAGCAATTCACCCCTCCACTTT

J: TRBJ1-5
V: TRBV11-2
D: -
size: -
CDR3: CASSLGLGADSNQPQHF
DNA: TGTGCCAGCAGCTTAGGTTTAGGGGCGGATAGCAATCAGCCCCAGCATTTT

J: TRBJ1-2
V: TRBV9
D: TRBD1
size: -
CDR3: CASSVGGQGDNYGYTF
DNA: TGTGCCAGCAGCGTAGGGGGACAGGGGGATAACTATGGCTACACCTTC

J: TRBJ1-5
V: TRBV6-2/TRBV6-3
D: -
size: -
CDR3: CASSPILLGPQHF
DNA: TGTGCCAGCAGTCCGATACTCCTCGGGCCCCAGCATTTT

J: TRBJ2-3
V: TRBV7-9
D: -
size: -
CDR3: CASSSSATSYTDTQYF
DNA: TGTGCCAGCAGCTCTAGCGCCACTAGCTATACAGATACGCAGTATTTT

J: TRBJ1-1
V: TRBV7-3
D: TRBD1
size: -
CDR3: CASSQTAGGGTEAFF
DNA: TGTGCCAGCAGCCAGACGGCAGGGGGCGGCACTGAAGCTTTCTTT

J: TRBJ2-5
V: TRBV7-9
D: -
size: -
CDR3: CASSLTRTVETQYF
DNA: TGTGCCAGCAGCTTAACCCGGACTGTAGAGACCCAGTACTTC

J: TRBJ1-2
V: TRBV3-1/TRBV3-2
D: TRBD1
size: -
CDR3: CASSQAGQNYGYTF
DNA: TGTGCCAGCAGCCAGGCGGGACAGAACTATGGCTACACCTTC